Reported below is one TCR beta chain. What it recognizes is unknown. Whereas donors were nominally healthy upon sampling, unrecorded immune exposures were probable. The sample is drawn from a study of cytomegalovirus exposure and HLA in healthy donors. As for the study in general: Among the approximately 420 donors who were genotyped, about 84% fell in the genetic ancestry cluster that is associated with self-reported Caucasian donors. Regarding the study as a whole: The classifier reportedly diagnosed cytomegalovirus status with high specificity and sensitivity.

V was clipped by 3 bases and J by 2 bases, with 12 bases between them. The length of the CDR3 is 15 residues. Germline V gene lookup returns CDR1 SGHRS and CDR2 YFSETQ. 60 Vbeta and 13 Jbeta primers were used in PCR. Generated by immunoSEQ multiplex PCR, the TCRdb table keeps only in-frame clones and is missing some. Among 110,000 or so clones listed, 74% were seen once. The rearrangement joins TRBV5-1 to TRBJ1-3; no firm D call. The source is a human donor in good health. The sample was PBMCs. The CDR3 region has the DNA TGCGCCAGCAGCTCGGCGGCTTCGGCTGGAAACACCATATATTTT. Translation gives CASSSAASAGNTIYF.